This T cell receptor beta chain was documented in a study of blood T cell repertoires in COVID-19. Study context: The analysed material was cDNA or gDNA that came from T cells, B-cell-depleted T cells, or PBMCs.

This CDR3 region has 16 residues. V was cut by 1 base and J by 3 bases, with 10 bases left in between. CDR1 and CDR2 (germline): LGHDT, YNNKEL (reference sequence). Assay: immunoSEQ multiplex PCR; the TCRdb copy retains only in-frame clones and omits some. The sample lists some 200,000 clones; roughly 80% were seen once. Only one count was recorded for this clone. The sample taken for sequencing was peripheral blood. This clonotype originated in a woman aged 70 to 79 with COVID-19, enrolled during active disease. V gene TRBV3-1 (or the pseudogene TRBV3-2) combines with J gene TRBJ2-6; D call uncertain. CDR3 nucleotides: TGTGCCAGCAGCCAAGGGTATAGCCTTGGGGCCAACGTCCTGACTTTC. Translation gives CASSQGYSLGANVLTF.